This T cell receptor (beta chain) was sequenced in a study of T cells in Graves' hyperthyroidism and ophthalmopathy. The study, taken as a whole, reports: The authors' 13 V-J model separated ophthalmopathy from stable hyperthyroidism.

The hyperthyroidism patients had all been newly diagnosed, and their disease duration was under 2 months. Their ages ranged from 18 to 65 years. PBMCs stemmed from 10 ml fresh peripheral blood. This clonotype has at least ten counts. Its antigen is not known. The TCR beta CDR3 regions underwent amplification using RNA transcripts as the source. The TCR CDR3 was amplified in a first-round RT-PCR using the HTBI primer set. TCRdb analysed the multiplex PCR reads with MiXCR anew, one entry per CDR3 protein. The sample records some 350,000 distinct CDR3 sequences, 25% being singletons. This CDR3 is 18 amino acids long. Trimming cost V 5 bases and J 5 bases; bases outside gene matches: 17. The V gene's germline CDR1 is MNHEY and CDR2 SMNVEV (reference sequence).

The TCR sequence derives from a middle-aged man with Graves' hyperthyroidism. The sample consisted of blood. The chain joins TRBV27 to TRBJ2-3, with TRBD2 matching 9 bases. CDR3 in DNA: TGTGCCAGCAGTCCCCTGCGGCTGCTAGCGGGATCGAAAGATACGCAGTATTTT. This gives the protein CASSPLRLLAGSKDTQYF.